The source of this T cell receptor beta chain is a study of blood T cell repertoires in COVID-19. Clones were sequenced by immunoSEQ multiplex PCR, and TCRdb holds only the in-frame ones, with some missing. The top ten hold roughly 4.7% of the sample, which has about 200,000 clones, more than 70% seen once. This CDR3 spans 14 amino acids. Germline V lookup: CDR1 MDHEN, CDR2 SYDVKM. V was cut by 10 bases and J by 0 bases, with 16 bases left in between. This TCR was sampled from a human donor in a cohort sampled during active COVID-19. The chain has TRBV28 and TRBJ2-7; D may be TRBD1 (5 bases). The sample comprised peripheral blood. This CDR3 is CATRTGGSSYEQYF. The CDR3 nucleotides are TGTGCCACCCGCACAGGCGGAAGCTCCTACGAGCAGTACTTC.